These 9 T cell receptor beta chains originate from one sample sequenced in a study of T cells in women clearing cervical HPV infection. The method was immunoSEQ multiplex PCR; TCRdb's version includes in-frame clones alone and lacks a portion of them. The sample shows about 35,000 clones, and 1.6% sits with its ten largest clones. The sequenced material came from blood buffy coat. The receptors come from a woman between 18 and 69 years old with a cervical HPV16 infection that either progressed to CIN3+ or cleared (not recorded which).

About this clone itself: The read falls 3 residues short of the CDR3 end, and the missing part is taken from the germline J gene. The genes are TRBV5-1 and TRBJ2-5; D perhaps matches TRBD2 (6 bases). This CDR3 region has 15 residues. V was trimmed by 5 bases and J by 0 bases, leaving 14 bases between them. Germline-derived CDR1 and CDR2 are SGHRS and YFSETQ. CDR3 loop: CASRRGGGDQETQYF. The sequenced part of the CDR3 DNA is TGCGCCAGCAGGAGGGGCGGCGGGGACCAAGAGACC.

Worth noting for this clone: The CDR3 end falls 3 residues outside the read, so it is completed with the germline J gene. The genes are TRBV30 and TRBJ1-5, with D possibly being TRBD1 (6 bases). Per germline, CDR1 GTSNPN and CDR2 SVGIG (reference sequence). The CDR3 has 13 residues. V was clipped by 1 base and J by 7 bases, with 11 bases between them. The part of the CDR3 DNA that was read is TGTGCCTGGAGTGGTGGAGGGGGACAGCCC. Encoded protein: CAWSGGGGQP. The whole CDR3 region reads CAWSGGGGQPQHF.

A remark on this clone: The read halts 3 residues ahead of the CDR3 end, with the missing end drawn from the germline J gene. The V and J genes are TRBV10-3 and TRBJ1-2, with 7 positions matching TRBD1. The germline V gene has CDR1 ENHRY and CDR2 SYGVKD. The CDR3 runs 13 residues. The CDR3 bases that were read are TGTGCCATCAGTGACGACAGGGAAAGAGGC. Protein sequence: CAISDDRERG. The full CDR3 protein is CAISDDRERGYTF.

In regard to this clone: The read stops 3 residues short of the end of the CDR3; the missing end is completed from the germline J gene. The chain recombines TRBV5-6 with TRBJ2-7, with no clear D. The germline V and J ends were trimmed by 2 bases and 4 bases, with 10 bases remaining between them. In germline, CDR1 is SGHDT, CDR2 YYEEEE. The CDR3 loop spans 13 amino acids. CDR3 sequence reads: CASSFIASYEQYF. The DNA read from the CDR3 is TGTGCCAGCAGCTTTATCGCCAGTTACGAG. Full variable domain (remainder filled in from reference TRBV5-6 and TRBJ2-7): DAGVTQSPTHLIKTRGQQVTLRCSPKSGHDTVSWYQQALGQGPQFIFQYYEEEERQRGNFPDRFSGHQFPNYSSELNVNALLLGDSALYLCASSFIASYEQYFGPGTRLTVT.

Points on this clone: The read finishes 3 residues shy of the CDR3 end, and the germline J gene is used to complete it. The V gene is TRBV19, the J gene TRBJ1-5; D gene unclear. The CDR3 runs to 13 residues. V was trimmed by 3 bases and J by 4 bases, leaving 7 bases between them. Germline V CDR1 and CDR2: LNHDA, SQIVND (reference sequence). The CDR3 is CASSIYGNQPQHF. The sequenced part of the CDR3 DNA is TGTGCCAGTAGTATCTACGGTAATCAGCCC.

Regarding this clone: The CDR3 end falls 3 residues outside the read, so it is completed with the germline J gene. The chain uses TRBV5-6 and TRBJ1-5, with TRBD1 matching 8 bases. This CDR3 is 15 amino acids long. Trimming cost V 0 bases and J 6 bases; bases outside gene matches: 5. Germline CDR1 and CDR2: SGHDT and YYEEEE. The CDR3 bases that were read are TGTGCCAGCAGCTTGGCAGGGGGCGCGGGTCAGCCC. Translated: CASSLAGGAGQP. The full CDR3 is CASSLAGGAGQPQHF.

Notes on this clone: The read finishes 3 residues shy of the CDR3 end, and the germline J gene is used to complete it. This chain links TRBV9 with TRBJ1-1; 9 bases agree with TRBD1. The J segment lost 3 bases and the V segment lost 4 bases, leaving 13 bases of the junction unmatched. The CDR3 contains 17 residues. Germline values: CDR1 SGDLS, CDR2 YYNGEE. This CDR3 is CASSPAWTGVLDTEAFF. CDR3 DNA, as far as it was read: TGTGCCAGCAGCCCTGCGTGGACAGGGGTTTTGGACACTGAA.

Comments on this clone: The read is 3 residues too short to cover the CDR3 end, so that end is filled in from the germline J gene. The chain is built from TRBV5-1 and TRBJ2-1; 8 nucleotides agree with TRBD1. Losses at the gene ends were 0 bases for V and 8 bases for J; bases not matched to a gene: 7. The CDR3 has 15 amino acids. Germline loops: CDR1 SGHRS, CDR2 YFSETQ. CDR3 residues: CASSLEPGGMHEQFF. The sequenced part of the CDR3 DNA is TGCGCCAGCAGCTTGGAGCCAGGGGGCATGCATGAG.

Comment on this clone: The read falls 3 residues short of the CDR3 end, and the missing part is taken from the germline J gene. The chain couples TRBV2 to TRBJ2-7; 8 bases map to TRBD1. V lost 4 bases to trimming and J lost 6 bases; unmatched junction nucleotides: 2. The CDR3 sequence is 12 residues long. CDR1 is SNHLY and CDR2 is FYNNEI in the germline V gene. CDR3 sequence reads: CASSGTGSEQYF. The DNA read from the CDR3 is TGTGCCAGCAGTGGGACAGGGTCCGAG. Full variable domain (outside the CDR3, taken from reference TRBV2 and TRBJ2-7): EPEVTQTPSHQVTQMGQEVILRCVPISNHLYFYWYRQILGQKVEFLVSFYNNEISEKSEIFDDQFSVERPDGSNFTLKIRSTKLEDSAMYFCASSGTGSEQYFGPGTRLTVT.